These T cell receptor beta chains were read from a single sample in a study of blood T cell repertoires in COVID-19. TCRdb's table, derived via immunoSEQ multiplex PCR, lists solely in-frame clones and lacks some. The sample lists some 240,000 clones, 88% occurring once. The sample consisted of peripheral blood. Receptors originate from a woman aged 70-85 years with COVID-19, enrolled during active disease. CDR3s include the opening cysteine and the closing phenylalanine or tryptophan. A D gene is named only where the DNA matches it firmly. Where a row states a size, it is once, few, many or the class of an expanded clone; other rows omit it.

j_call d_call clone_size v_call cdr3_aa cdr3_nt
TRBJ1-2 TRBD1 . TRBV28 CASSGAGTGDGRGYTF TGTGCCAGCAGTGGGGCCGGGACAGGGGATGGGCGCGGCTACACCTTC
TRBJ1-1 . . TRBV5-1 CASSSDMPNTEAFF TGCGCCAGCAGCTCCGACATGCCGAACACTGAAGCTTTCTTT
TRBJ2-5 . . TRBV28 CASSLSQNFQETQYF TGTGCCAGCAGTTTATCTCAGAATTTCCAAGAGACCCAGTACTTC
TRBJ1-4 . . TRBV30 CAWRPQGPANEKLFF TGTGCCTGGAGACCCCAGGGGCCGGCTAATGAAAAACTGTTTTTT
TRBJ1-3 . . TRBV5-1 CASSLSSPGPGNTIYF TGCGCCAGCAGCTTGAGTTCCCCAGGGCCTGGAAACACCATATATTTT
TRBJ1-4 . . TRBV28 CASSSNYWVFEKLFF TGTGCCAGCAGTTCGAACTACTGGGTTTTTGAAAAACTGTTTTTT
TRBJ1-2 TRBD1 . TRBV30 CAWSAGTVLPIGYTF TGTGCCTGGAGTGCCGGGACAGTGTTACCTATAGGCTACACCTTC
TRBJ1-5 TRBD1 . TRBV27 CASSSTRGQGPNQPQHF TGTGCCAGCAGTTCCACTAGGGGACAGGGGCCAAATCAGCCCCAGCATTTT
TRBJ2-7 . few TRBV5-1 CASSLASDSYEQYF TGCGCCAGCAGCTTGGCAAGCGATTCCTACGAGCAGTACTTC
TRBJ2-2 . . TRBV5-5 CASRPSHTNTGELFF TGTGCCAGCAGACCTAGTCACACGAACACCGGGGAGCTGTTTTTT
TRBJ2-7 . . TRBV5-1 CASSLGQNYEQYF TGCGCCAGCAGCTTAGGACAGAACTACGAGCAGTACTTC
TRBJ2-7 TRBD1 . TRBV6-5 CASSYSQGVVGYEQYF TGTGCCAGCAGTTACTCTCAGGGGGTAGTGGGCTACGAGCAGTACTTC
TRBJ2-7 TRBD1 . TRBV15 CATSRDVGQTYEQYF TGTGCCACCAGCAGAGATGTGGGACAGACCTACGAGCAGTACTTC
TRBJ2-5 . once TRBV27 CATQRMTEETQYF TGTGCCACCCAGCGGATGACTGAAGAGACCCAGTACTTC
TRBJ2-1 TRBD1 . TRBV19 CASTPGQGANEQFF TGTGCCAGTACCCCGGGACAGGGGGCAAATGAGCAGTTCTTC
TRBJ1-5 . . TRBV7-9 CASSSQGDQPQHF TGTGCCAGCAGCAGCCAGGGTGATCAGCCCCAGCATTTT
TRBJ1-2 TRBD1 . TRBV6-5 CASSRDRDGYTF TGTGCCAGCAGTAGAGACAGGGATGGCTACACCTTC
TRBJ1-6 . . TRBV3-1/TRBV3-2 CASSQSEVRRQSSPLHF TGTGCCAGCAGCCAATCTGAGGTCCGTCGTCAGAGTTCACCCCTCCACTTT
TRBJ1-6 . . TRBV3-1/TRBV3-2 CASSQVMGRNSPLHF TGTGCCAGCAGCCAAGTGATGGGCCGGAACTCACCCCTCCACTTT
TRBJ1-6 . . TRBV7-2 CASSLQNRNSPLHF TGTGCCAGCAGCCTACAAAACAGGAATTCACCCCTCCACTTT
TRBJ2-4 TRBD2 . TRBV11-2 CASRGVAGNKNIQYF TGTGCCAGCAGGGGGGTAGCGGGAAACAAAAACATTCAGTACTTC
TRBJ2-5 . once TRBV19 CASSIAGKETQYF TGTGCCAGTAGTATAGCGGGAAAAGAGACCCAGTACTTC
TRBJ1-3 . . TRBV5-1 CASSSQGGPGNTIYF TGCGCCAGCAGCTCACAGGGAGGGCCTGGAAACACCATATATTTT
TRBJ2-2 TRBD2 . TRBV29-1 CSVGLAGYGELFF TGCAGCGTTGGGCTAGCGGGATACGGGGAGCTGTTTTTT
TRBJ1-2 TRBD1 . TRBV30 CAWSTTGQGAGGYTF TGTGCCTGGAGTACTACAGGACAGGGGGCTGGTGGCTACACCTTC
TRBJ1-1 TRBD1 . TRBV4-2 CASSQVGTGQSKRNTEAFF TGTGCCAGCAGCCAAGTTGGGACGGGACAGAGTAAACGGAACACTGAAGCTTTCTTT
TRBJ1-2 . . TRBV28 CASSLSSRQLYGYTF TGTGCCAGCAGTTTATCTAGTAGACAGCTCTATGGCTACACCTTC
TRBJ2-7 . once TRBV9 CASSVVRGSDYEQYF TGTGCCAGCAGCGTAGTTCGGGGGTCCGACTACGAGCAGTACTTC
TRBJ2-3 TRBD2 . TRBV5-1 CASSLSTSGSKEDTQYF TGCGCCAGCAGCTTATCGACTAGCGGGAGCAAGGAAGATACGCAGTATTTT
TRBJ1-6 . . TRBV2 CASRLGITNSPLHF TGTGCCAGCCGCCTCGGGATAACGAATTCACCCCTCCACTTT
TRBJ2-4 . . TRBV30 CAWREGNKNIQYF TGTGCCTGGAGAGAGGGAAACAAAAACATTCAGTACTTC
TRBJ1-5 . . TRBV27 CASRPRPRGDQPQHF TGTGCCAGCAGACCCCGGCCACGGGGGGATCAGCCCCAGCATTTT
TRBJ1-1 TRBD1 . TRBV7-9 CASSIQGEAEAFF TGTGCCAGCAGCATACAGGGGGAGGCTGAAGCTTTCTTT
TRBJ1-3 TRBD1 . TRBV2 CASSDWTGVGNTIYF TGTGCCAGCAGTGATTGGACAGGAGTTGGAAACACCATATATTTT
TRBJ1-1 TRBD1 . TRBV6-4 CASSAGTATKAFF TGTGCCAGCAGTGCCGGGACAGCCACCAAAGCTTTCTTT
TRBJ2-7 . . TRBV6-5 CASSRVTGGAYEQYF TGTGCCAGCAGCCGCGTGACAGGCGGCGCTTACGAGCAGTACTTC
TRBJ1-1 . . TRBV9 CASSEGAGVGEAFF TGTGCCAGCAGCGAAGGAGCGGGGGTCGGTGAAGCTTTCTTT
TRBJ1-4 . once TRBV5-1 CASAEPATNEKLFF TGCGCCAGTGCAGAACCTGCAACTAATGAAAAACTGTTTTTT
TRBJ2-7 TRBD2 . TRBV2 CASIRLAGPSYEQYF TGTGCCAGCATCAGACTAGCGGGCCCCTCCTACGAGCAGTACTTC
TRBJ1-2 . . TRBV28 CASRERGGVYYGYTF TGTGCCAGCAGGGAACGAGGGGGGGTTTACTATGGCTACACCTTC